This TCR beta chain is from a study of CDR3 diversity in severe acne. Trimming shortened V by 1 base and J by 0 bases, and 9 bases separated the two germline ends. This CDR3 contains 15 residues. Germline V gene sequence: CDR1 SEHNR, CDR2 FQNEAQ (reference sequence). TCRdb used MiXCR to reprocess the PCR reads, holding one entry per CDR3 protein. The data show about 76,000 distinct CDR3 sequences, approximately 51% seen once. This chain uses TRBV7-9 with TRBJ1-2, with D hard to call. The receptor was isolated from a male donor in good health, without acne. Sequencing was done on a sample of blood. CDR3 loop: CASSLGAATNYGYTF. In DNA form, the CDR3 reads TGTGCCAGCAGCTTAGGGGCGGCCACTAACTATGGCTACACCTTC.